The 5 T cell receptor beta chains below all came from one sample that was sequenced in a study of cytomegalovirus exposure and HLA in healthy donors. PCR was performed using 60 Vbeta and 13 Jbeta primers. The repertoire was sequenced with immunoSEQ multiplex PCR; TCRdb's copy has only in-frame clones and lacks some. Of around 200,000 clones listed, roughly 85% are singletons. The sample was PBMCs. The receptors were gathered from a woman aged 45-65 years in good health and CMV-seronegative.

CDR3 sequence reads: CASSPTGGLAGGSDTQYF. CDR3 DNA sequence: TGTGCCAGCAGCCCTACAGGGGGGCTAGCGGGAGGTTCAGATACGCAGTATTTT. The rearrangement uses TRBV7-3 and TRBJ2-3; 11 nucleotides line up with TRBD2. The V segment lost 5 bases and the J segment 4 bases; nucleotides outside the gene matches: 14. The CDR3 contains 18 residues. Germline V gene sequence: CDR1 SGHTA, CDR2 FQGTGA.

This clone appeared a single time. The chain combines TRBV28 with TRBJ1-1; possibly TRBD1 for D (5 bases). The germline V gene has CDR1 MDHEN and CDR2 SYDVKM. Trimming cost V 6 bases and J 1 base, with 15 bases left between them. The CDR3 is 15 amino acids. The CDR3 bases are TGTGCCAGCAGAAGCCTATCTACAGGGAACACTGAAGCTTTCTTT. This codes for CASRSLSTGNTEAFF.

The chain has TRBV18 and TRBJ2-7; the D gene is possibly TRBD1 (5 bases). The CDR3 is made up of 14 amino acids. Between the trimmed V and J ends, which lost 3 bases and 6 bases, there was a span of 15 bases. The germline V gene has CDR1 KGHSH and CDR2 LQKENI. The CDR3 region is CASSPQKGEGEQYF. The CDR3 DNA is TGTGCCAGCTCACCGCAAAAAGGGGAAGGCGAGCAGTACTTC.

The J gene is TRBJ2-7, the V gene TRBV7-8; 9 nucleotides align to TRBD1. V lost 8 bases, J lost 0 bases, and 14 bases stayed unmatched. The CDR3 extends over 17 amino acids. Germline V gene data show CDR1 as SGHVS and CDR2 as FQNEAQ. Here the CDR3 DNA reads TGTGCCAGCTCTCCGGGACAGGGCGTACATTTCTCCTACGAGCAGTACTTC. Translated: CASSPGQGVHFSYEQYF.

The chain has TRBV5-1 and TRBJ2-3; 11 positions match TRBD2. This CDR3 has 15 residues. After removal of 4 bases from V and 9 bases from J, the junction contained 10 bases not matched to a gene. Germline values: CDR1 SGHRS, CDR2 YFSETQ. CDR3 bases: TGCGCCAGCAGCAGGTCTCTAGCGGGAGGTCGGACGCAGTATTTT. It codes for CASSRSLAGGRTQYF.